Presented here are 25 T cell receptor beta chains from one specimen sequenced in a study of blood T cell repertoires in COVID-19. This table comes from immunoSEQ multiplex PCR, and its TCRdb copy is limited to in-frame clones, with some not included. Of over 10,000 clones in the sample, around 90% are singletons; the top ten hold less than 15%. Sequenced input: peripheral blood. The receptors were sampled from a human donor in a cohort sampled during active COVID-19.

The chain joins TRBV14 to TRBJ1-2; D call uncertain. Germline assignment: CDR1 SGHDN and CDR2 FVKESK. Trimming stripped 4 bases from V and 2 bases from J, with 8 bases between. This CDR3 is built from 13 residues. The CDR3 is CASSRSVNYGYTF. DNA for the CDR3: TGTGCCAGCAGCCGCTCAGTGAACTATGGCTACACCTTC.

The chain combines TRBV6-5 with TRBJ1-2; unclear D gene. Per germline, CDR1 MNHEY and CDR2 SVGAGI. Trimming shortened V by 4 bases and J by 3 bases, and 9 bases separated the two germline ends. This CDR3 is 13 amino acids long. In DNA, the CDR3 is TGTGCCAGCAGTTTCGACGCGGACTATGGCTACACCTTC. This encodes CASSFDADYGYTF.

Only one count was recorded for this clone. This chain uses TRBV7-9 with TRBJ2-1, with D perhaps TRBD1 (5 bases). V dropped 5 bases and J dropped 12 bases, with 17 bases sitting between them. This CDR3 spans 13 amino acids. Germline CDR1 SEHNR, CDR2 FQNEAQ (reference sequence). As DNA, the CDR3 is TGTGCCAGCAGCCCAAATCAAGGGGCGCGGCAGTTCTTC. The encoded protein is CASSPNQGARQFF.

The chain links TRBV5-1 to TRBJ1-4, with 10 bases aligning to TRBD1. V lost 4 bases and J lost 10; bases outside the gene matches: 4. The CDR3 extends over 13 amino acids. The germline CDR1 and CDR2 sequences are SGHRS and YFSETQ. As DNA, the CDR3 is TGCGCCAGCAGCGGACAGGGGGTAGGAAAACTGTTTTTT. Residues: CASSGQGVGKLFF.

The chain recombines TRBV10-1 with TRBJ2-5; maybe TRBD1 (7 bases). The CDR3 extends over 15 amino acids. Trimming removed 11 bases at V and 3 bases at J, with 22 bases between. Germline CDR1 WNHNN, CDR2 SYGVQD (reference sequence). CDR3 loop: CAPRGRMGGEETQYF. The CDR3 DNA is TGCGCCCCCAGGGGGAGGATGGGAGGAGAAGAGACCCAGTACTTC.

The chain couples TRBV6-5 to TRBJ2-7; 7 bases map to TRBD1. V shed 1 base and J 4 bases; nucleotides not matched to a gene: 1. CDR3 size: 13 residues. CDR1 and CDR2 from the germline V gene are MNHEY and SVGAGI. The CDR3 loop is CASSYLQGYEQYF. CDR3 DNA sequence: TGTGCCAGCAGTTACTTACAGGGGTACGAGCAGTACTTC.

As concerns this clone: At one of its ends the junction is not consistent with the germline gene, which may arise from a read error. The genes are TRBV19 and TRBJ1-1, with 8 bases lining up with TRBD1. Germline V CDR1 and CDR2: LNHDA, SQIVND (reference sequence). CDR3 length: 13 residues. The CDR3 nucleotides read TGTGCCAGTAGTATATTCCAGGGGGCTGAGGCTTTCTTT. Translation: CASSIFQGAEAFF.

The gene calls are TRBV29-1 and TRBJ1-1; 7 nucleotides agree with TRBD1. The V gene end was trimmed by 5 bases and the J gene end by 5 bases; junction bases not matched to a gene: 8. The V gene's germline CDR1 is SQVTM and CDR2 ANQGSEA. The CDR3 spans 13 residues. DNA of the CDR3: TGCAGCGTTTCGACAGGGCTGTGGACTGAAGCTTTCTTT. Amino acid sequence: CSVSTGLWTEAFF.

The CDR3 reads CASSFVGARDSPYEQYF. CDR3 DNA sequence: TGTGCCAGCAGCTTTGTCGGCGCCCGGGACAGTCCCTACGAGCAGTACTTC. This chain links TRBV7-2 with TRBJ2-7, with 7 bases identical to TRBD1. Germline CDR1 is SGHTA and CDR2 is FQGNSA. V lost 3 bases to trimming and J lost 2 bases; unmatched junction nucleotides: 13. The CDR3 is 17 amino acids.

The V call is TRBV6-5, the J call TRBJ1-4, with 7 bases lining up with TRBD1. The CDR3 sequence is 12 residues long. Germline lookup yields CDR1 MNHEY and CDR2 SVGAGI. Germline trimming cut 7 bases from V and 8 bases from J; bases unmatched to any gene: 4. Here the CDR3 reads CASKGGGEKLFF. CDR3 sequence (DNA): TGTGCCAGCAAAGGGGGCGGGGAAAAACTGTTTTTT.

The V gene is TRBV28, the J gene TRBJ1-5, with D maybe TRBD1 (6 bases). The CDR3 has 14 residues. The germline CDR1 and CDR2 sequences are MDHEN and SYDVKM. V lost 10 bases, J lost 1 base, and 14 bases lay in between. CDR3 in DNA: TGTGCCACCACACAGGGCTGGAGCAATCAGCCCCAGCATTTT. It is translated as CATTQGWSNQPQHF. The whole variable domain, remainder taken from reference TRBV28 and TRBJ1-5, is DVKVTQSSRYLVKRTGEKVFLECVQDMDHENMFWYRQDPGLGLRLIYFSYDVKMKEKGDIPEGYSVSREKKERFSLILESASTNQTSMYLCATTQGWSNQPQHFGDGTRLSIL.

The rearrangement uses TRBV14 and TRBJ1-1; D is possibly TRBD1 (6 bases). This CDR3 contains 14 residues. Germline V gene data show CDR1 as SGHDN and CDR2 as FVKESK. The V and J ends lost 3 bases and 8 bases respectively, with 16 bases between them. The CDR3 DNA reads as TGTGCCAGCAGCCACCCCAGACAGGCGGACGAAGCTTTCTTT. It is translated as CASSHPRQADEAFF.

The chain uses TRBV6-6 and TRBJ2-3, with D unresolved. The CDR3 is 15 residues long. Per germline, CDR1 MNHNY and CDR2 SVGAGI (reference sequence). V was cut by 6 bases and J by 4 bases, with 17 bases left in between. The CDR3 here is CASSPDEVVPDTQYF. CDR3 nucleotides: TGTGCCAGCAGCCCCGACGAGGTAGTACCAGATACGCAGTATTTT.

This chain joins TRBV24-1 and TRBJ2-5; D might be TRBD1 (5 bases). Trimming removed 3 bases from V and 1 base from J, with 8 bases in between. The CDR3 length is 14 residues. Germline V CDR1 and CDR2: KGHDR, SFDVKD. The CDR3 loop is CATSDRGGQETQYF. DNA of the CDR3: TGTGCCACCAGTGATAGGGGCGGCCAAGAGACCCAGTACTTC.

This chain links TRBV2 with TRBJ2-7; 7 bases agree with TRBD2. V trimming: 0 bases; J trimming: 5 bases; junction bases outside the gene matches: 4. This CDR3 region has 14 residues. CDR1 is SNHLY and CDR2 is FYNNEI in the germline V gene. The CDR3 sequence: CASSEAALADEQYF. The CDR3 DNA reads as TGTGCCAGCAGTGAAGCGGCGCTAGCGGACGAGCAGTACTTC. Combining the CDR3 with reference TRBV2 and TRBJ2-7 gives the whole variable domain EPEVTQTPSHQVTQMGQEVILRCVPISNHLYFYWYRQILGQKVEFLVSFYNNEISEKSEIFDDQFSVERPDGSNFTLKIRSTKLEDSAMYFCASSEAALADEQYFGPGTRLTVT.

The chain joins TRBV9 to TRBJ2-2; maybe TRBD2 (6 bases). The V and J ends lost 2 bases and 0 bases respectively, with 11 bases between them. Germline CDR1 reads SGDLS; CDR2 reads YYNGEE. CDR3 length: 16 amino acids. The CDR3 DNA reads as TGTGCCAGCAGCGTTCAACGGGACTCGAACACCGGGGAGCTGTTTTTT. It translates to CASSVQRDSNTGELFF.

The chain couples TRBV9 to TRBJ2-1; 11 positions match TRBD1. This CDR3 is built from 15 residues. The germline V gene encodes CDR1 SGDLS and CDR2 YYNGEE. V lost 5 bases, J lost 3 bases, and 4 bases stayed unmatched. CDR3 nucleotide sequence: TGTGCCAGCAGTGAGGGACAGGGGGTCTACAATGAGCAGTTCTTC. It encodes CASSEGQGVYNEQFF.

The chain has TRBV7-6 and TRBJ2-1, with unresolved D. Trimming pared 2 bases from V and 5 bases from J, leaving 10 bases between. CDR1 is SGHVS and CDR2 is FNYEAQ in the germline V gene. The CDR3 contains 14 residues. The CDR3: CASSLSHSNNEQFF. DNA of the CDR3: TGTGCCAGCAGCTTAAGCCACAGTAACAATGAGCAGTTCTTC.

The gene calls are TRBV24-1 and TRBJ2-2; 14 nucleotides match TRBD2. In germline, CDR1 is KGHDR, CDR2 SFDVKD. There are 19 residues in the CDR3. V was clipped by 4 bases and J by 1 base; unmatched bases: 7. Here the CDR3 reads CATSDAGLAGGRNTGELFF. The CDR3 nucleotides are TGTGCCACCAGTGACGCTGGACTAGCGGGGGGAAGGAACACCGGGGAGCTGTTTTTT.

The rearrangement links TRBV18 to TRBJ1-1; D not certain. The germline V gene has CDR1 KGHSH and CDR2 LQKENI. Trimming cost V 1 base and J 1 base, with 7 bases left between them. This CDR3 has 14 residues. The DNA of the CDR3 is TGTGCCAGCTCACCACGGTTCGGGAACACTGAAGCTTTCTTT. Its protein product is CASSPRFGNTEAFF.

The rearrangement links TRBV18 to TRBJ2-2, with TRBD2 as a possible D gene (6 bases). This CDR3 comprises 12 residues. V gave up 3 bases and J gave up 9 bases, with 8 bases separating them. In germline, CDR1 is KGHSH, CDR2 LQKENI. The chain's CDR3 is CASSPRERELFF. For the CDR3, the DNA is TGTGCCAGCTCACCCCGGGAGAGGGAGCTGTTTTTT.

CDR3 amino acids: CSAGQGNTIYF. CDR3 bases: TGCAGTGCGGGGCAGGGAAACACCATATATTTT. The chain recombines TRBV20-1 with TRBJ1-3; maybe TRBD1 (5 bases). There are 11 residues in the CDR3. Trimming removed 6 bases from V and 4 bases from J, with 7 bases in between. CDR1 and CDR2 from the germline V gene are DFQATT and SNEGSKA (reference sequence).

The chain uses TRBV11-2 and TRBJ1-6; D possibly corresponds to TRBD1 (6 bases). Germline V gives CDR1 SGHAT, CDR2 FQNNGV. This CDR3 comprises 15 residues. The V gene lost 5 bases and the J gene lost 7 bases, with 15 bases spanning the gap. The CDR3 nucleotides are TGTGCCAGCAGCCCTGACACAGGGTACAATTCACCCCTCCACTTT. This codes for CASSPDTGYNSPLHF. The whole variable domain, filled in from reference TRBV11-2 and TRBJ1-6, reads EAGVAQSPRYKIIEKRQSVAFWCNPISGHATLYWYQQILGQGPKLLIQFQNNGVVDDSQLPKDRFSAERLKGVDSTLKIQPAKLEDSAVYLCASSPDTGYNSPLHFGNGTRLTVT.

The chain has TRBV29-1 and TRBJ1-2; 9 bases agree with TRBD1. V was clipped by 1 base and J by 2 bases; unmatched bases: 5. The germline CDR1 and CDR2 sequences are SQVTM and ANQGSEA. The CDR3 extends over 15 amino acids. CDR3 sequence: CSVEVSGQGNYGYTF. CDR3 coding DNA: TGCAGCGTTGAAGTATCGGGACAGGGCAACTATGGCTACACCTTC.

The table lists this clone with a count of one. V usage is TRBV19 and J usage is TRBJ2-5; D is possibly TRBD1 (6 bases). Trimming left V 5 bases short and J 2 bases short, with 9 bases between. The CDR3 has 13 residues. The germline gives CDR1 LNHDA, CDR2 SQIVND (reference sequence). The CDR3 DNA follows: TGTGCCAGTAGTTTACAGGGTCAAGAGACCCAGTACTTC. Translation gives CASSLQGQETQYF. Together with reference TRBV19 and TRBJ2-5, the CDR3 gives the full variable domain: DGGITQSPKYLFRKEGQNVTLSCEQNLNHDAMYWYRQDPGQGLRLIYYSQIVNDFQKGDIAEGYSVSREKKESFPLTVTSAQKNPTAFYLCASSLQGQETQYFGPGTRLLVL.